This T cell receptor (beta chain) stems from a study of technical replicates of blood from a handful of donors. Losses at the gene ends were 5 bases for V and 3 bases for J; bases not matched to a gene: 10. The germline CDR1 and CDR2 sequences are SGHVS and FNYEAQ. There are 16 residues in the CDR3. Assay used: immunoSEQ multiplex PCR; TCRdb lists only in-frame clones, some missing. In the table there are tens of thousands of clones, around 97% of which are singletons. The clonotype was recovered from a human donor in good health. The specimen sequenced was T cells isolated from PBMCs. This chain joins TRBV7-6 and TRBJ2-7; 10 positions agree with TRBD2. CDR3 nucleotides: TGTGCCAGCAGCCCAAGCGCTAGCGGGGGACTCTACGAGCAGTACTTC. Protein: CASSPSASGGLYEQYF.